These 16 T cell receptor beta chains originate from one sample sequenced in a study of early T cells in non-severe SARS-CoV-2 infection. TCRdb itself ran the 5' RACE reads through MiXCR, one entry per CDR3 protein. The table shows approximately 56,000 distinct CDR3 sequences, with about 10% occurring only once. Specimen: whole blood. The receptors come from an adult who was a healthcare worker with PCR-confirmed SARS-CoV-2 infection or an uninfected control (not recorded which).

This clonotype came up many times. The CDR3 DNA reads as TGTGCCAGCAGTGTTATTGTTGCCTCCTACAATGAGCAGTTCTTC. Its translation is CASSVIVASYNEQFF. The chain has TRBV12-3 or TRBV12-4 and TRBJ2-1; D gene uncertain. This CDR3 contains 15 residues. The V end lost 5 bases, the J end lost 0 bases, and 11 bases lay between the germline ends.

A few counts support this clonotype. V usage is TRBV5-4 and J usage is TRBJ2-1, with TRBD2 matching over 10 bases. The CDR3 consists of 14 residues. Looked up from germline, CDR1 is SGHNT and CDR2 is YYREEE (reference sequence). J was trimmed by 9 bases and V by 3 bases; bases with no gene match: 6. The CDR3 spells CASSSGLAIFEQFF. CDR3 sequence (DNA): TGTGCCAGCAGCTCGGGACTAGCGATCTTTGAGCAGTTCTTC.

This clonotype was picked up many times. V is TRBV7-9 and J is TRBJ1-2; 10 nucleotides agree with TRBD1. CDR1 and CDR2 from the germline V gene are SEHNR and FQNEAQ (reference sequence). After removal of 2 bases from V and 7 bases from J, the junction contained 4 bases not matched to a gene. The CDR3 length is 14 residues. In DNA, the CDR3 is TGTGCCAGCAGCTTACTCCGGACAGGGGGTGGCTACACCTTC. The encoded protein is CASSLLRTGGGYTF.

This clonotype has a count of ten or more. The V and J genes are TRBV7-8 and TRBJ2-3, with D unresolved. Per germline, CDR1 SGHVS and CDR2 FQNEAQ. V lost 5 bases and J 2 bases, leaving 23 bases between the germline ends. This CDR3 region has 18 residues. This CDR3 is CASSERSHTLEYTDTQYF. Written as DNA, the CDR3 is TGTGCCAGCAGCGAACGAAGTCACACCCTGGAATACACAGATACGCAGTATTTT.

This clonotype was seen many times. The chain carries TRBV12-3 or TRBV12-4 and TRBJ1-2; the match to TRBD1 covers 10 bases. The CDR3 has 15 amino acids. The V and J ends lost 1 base and 12 bases, in that order; junction bases with no gene match: 11. CDR3 in DNA: TGTGCCAGCAGTTTAGGGGGTGACAGGGGGCTAGGAGACACCTTC. Amino acids: CASSLGGDRGLGDTF.

This clonotype has just a few counts. The chain is built from TRBV3-2 and TRBJ1-2; the table's D call, TRBD1, was not checked against the DNA. TRBV3-2 constitutes a pseudogene. The CDR3 length is 14 residues. CDR3 bases: TGTGCCAGCAGCCCCCTAGGACACTCATATGGCTACACCTTC. Translated: CASSPLGHSYGYTF.

The chain carries TRBV11-3 and TRBJ2-7; 9 bases fit TRBD2. The V gene's germline CDR1 is SGHNT and CDR2 YENEEA. The CDR3 consists of 14 residues. V shed 3 bases and J 6 bases; nucleotides not matched to a gene: 6. This CDR3 is CASSLGLAGSEQYF. As DNA, the CDR3 is TGTGCCAGCAGCTTGGGACTAGCAGGTTCCGAGCAGTACTTC.

The chain recombines TRBV12-3 or TRBV12-4 with TRBJ2-2; D is ambiguous. Trimming took off 4 bases at V and 3 bases at J, with 15 bases between the two ends. This CDR3 is built from 16 residues. In DNA form, the CDR3 reads TGTGCCAGCAGTTCCCACCGGGTCTTGGACACCGGGGAGCTGTTTTTT. Translation gives CASSSHRVLDTGELFF.

This clonotype was seen only a few times. The junction does not match germline at one end; this may be a read error. The V call is TRBV24-1, the J call TRBJ2-2, with D perhaps TRBD2 (6 bases). CDR1 KGHDR and CDR2 SFDVKD come from the germline V gene. The CDR3 consists of 15 residues. CDR3 bases: TGTGCCACCCAGTCTAACCGCGGGAACGCCGGGGAGCTGTTTTTT. Translated, it gives CATQSNRGNAGELFF.

This clonotype was seen ten or more times. V usage is TRBV7-2 and J usage is TRBJ1-5; no firm D call. The CDR3 spans 13 residues. The germline V gene encodes CDR1 SGHTA and CDR2 FQGNSA. The V gene lost 6 bases and the J gene lost 5 bases, with 11 bases spanning the gap. The CDR3 reads CASSKGTYQPQHF. DNA for the CDR3: TGTGCCAGCAGTAAGGGAACCTATCAGCCCCAGCATTTT. Together with reference TRBV7-2 and TRBJ1-5, the CDR3 gives the full variable domain: GAGVSQSPSNKVTEKGKDVELRCDPISGHTALYWYRQSLGQGLEFLIYFQGNSAPDKSGLPSDRFSAERTGGSVSTLTIQRTQQEDSAVYLCASSKGTYQPQHFGDGTRLSIL.

The rearrangement joins TRBV7-2 to TRBJ2-7; a weak D match, TRBD2 (6 bases). The CDR3 contains 16 residues. Germline CDR1 SGHTA, CDR2 FQGNSA. Deletions cut 2 bases from V and 4 bases from J, with 18 bases between. The CDR3 coding sequence is TGTGCCAGCAGCTTAAAGGGACTGATGCCGTTTTACGAGCAGTACTTC. As protein: CASSLKGLMPFYEQYF.

This clonotype was seen repeatedly, ten times or more. The chain couples TRBV9 to TRBJ2-3; maybe TRBD2 (5 bases). Trimming removed 2 bases at V and 4 bases at J, with 8 bases between. The CDR3 is made up of 13 amino acids. CDR1 and CDR2 (germline): SGDLS, YYNGEE. CDR3 nucleotide sequence: TGTGCCAGCAGCGTGGGAGCTGCAGATACGCAGTATTTT. It translates to CASSVGAADTQYF.

In this sample, this clonotype turned up many times. The chain links TRBV6-5 to TRBJ1-1; no firm D call. V was pared by 0 bases and J by 5 bases, with 13 bases between. This CDR3 region has 15 residues. Germline CDR1 is MNHEY and CDR2 is SVGAGI. CDR3 sequence: CASSYSGLSATEAFF. In DNA, the CDR3 is TGTGCCAGCAGTTACTCGGGCCTCAGCGCGACTGAAGCTTTCTTT.

This clonotype was observed a handful of times. This rearrangement joins TRBV7-2 to TRBJ2-3; maybe TRBD1 (6 bases). CDR3 length: 13 residues. Germline V gives CDR1 SGHTA, CDR2 FQGNSA. The V and J ends lost 4 bases and 4 bases respectively, with 9 bases between them. CDR3 nucleotide sequence: TGTGCCAGCAGCTATGGGGGCCCAGATACGCAGTATTTT. Amino acid sequence: CASSYGGPDTQYF.

This clonotype was seen ten or more times. The chain combines TRBV11-2 with TRBJ2-7; D is possibly TRBD2 (6 bases). The CDR3 has 15 amino acids. V dropped 0 bases and J dropped 2 bases, with 11 bases sitting between them. The germline gives CDR1 SGHAT, CDR2 FQNNGV. The CDR3 reads CASSLEVGGPYEQYF. DNA of the CDR3: TGTGCCAGCAGCTTAGAGGTGGGAGGACCCTACGAGCAGTACTTC.

This clonotype was counted ten times or more. The chain combines TRBV2 with TRBJ2-2, with D possibly matching TRBD2 (5 bases). The CDR3 length is 14 residues. With 6 bases removed from V and 3 bases from J, the gap between germline ends came to 11 bases. The V gene's germline CDR1 is SNHLY and CDR2 FYNNEI. CDR3 coding DNA: TGTGCCAGCAGGGCGGGCACGGACACCGGGGAGCTGTTTTTT. Amino acid sequence: CASRAGTDTGELFF.